The entry that follows covers one TCR beta chain sequence. Its antigen is not identified. The data are from a study of cytomegalovirus exposure and HLA in healthy donors. In the study overall: Of some 400 genotyped donors, about 80% grouped in the Caucasian-associated ancestry cluster. The study, taken as a whole, reports: The authors enumerated 150 to 200 TCR beta chains as linked to cytomegalovirus. A later analysis linked a missense DCLRE1C variant to TCR beta V- and J-gene trimming. The likely explanation for a cluster of highly shared sequence variants was sequencing artifact.

PCR used 60 Vbeta primers and 13 Jbeta primers. TCRdb's table, derived via immunoSEQ multiplex PCR, lists solely in-frame clones and lacks some. The sample includes tens of thousands of clones, 84% of them seen just once. Germline loops: CDR1 SGHTA, CDR2 FQGNSA. V lost 3 bases and J lost 3, with 8 bases in between. This CDR3 has 13 residues. The sample was PBMCs. The chain couples TRBV7-2 to TRBJ1-1, with D unclear. The receptor was derived from a woman aged 18-29 years in good health and CMV-seropositive. The CDR3 DNA is TGTGCCAGCAGCTTTCAGGTTTACACTGAAGCTTTCTTT. This translates into CASSFQVYTEAFF.